This TCR beta chain was sequenced during a study of blood T cell repertoires in COVID-19. About the research overall: Specimens from acute and convalescent COVID-19 originated in the United States, Italy and Spain. From T cells, B-cell-depleted T cells, or PBMCs came the material, which was cDNA or gDNA.

Per the authors' pipeline: It was from reference gene primer amplification that nucleated cell counts were estimated. Clones were sequenced by immunoSEQ multiplex PCR, and TCRdb holds only the in-frame ones, with some missing. V and J calls and clone size are given by that table; D and trimming were obtained from the DNA. This table holds some 100,000 clones, 85% to 90% found once. This clone was detected a few times. V lost 0 bases, J lost 1 base, and 10 bases lay in between. Germline-derived CDR1 and CDR2 are MNHEY and SMNVEV (reference sequence). The CDR3 loop spans 16 amino acids. The chain joins TRBV27 to TRBJ2-1; the D gene is possibly TRBD1 (5 bases). This TCR was sampled from a woman aged 70-85 years with acute or convalescent COVID-19. Material: peripheral blood. In DNA, the CDR3 is TGTGCCAGCAGTTTATCGCCTGACAGTTCCTACAATGAGCAGTTCTTC. As protein: CASSLSPDSSYNEQFF.